One sample yielded the 14 T cell receptor beta chains listed below, sequenced in a study of prognosis after radiotherapy for stage I lung cancer. It was by two-round multiplex PCR that TCR beta CDR3 was amplified from genomic DNA. Used in first-round PCR were primers specific to each TRBV and TRBJ gene. Each CDR3 protein gets one entry after TCRdb re-called the multiplex PCR reads with MiXCR. The sample holds fewer than 14,000 distinct CDR3 sequences, 54% seen once. This sample comprised PBMCs, obtained before or after stereotactic body radiation therapy (not recorded which). These receptors were obtained from a donor aged 50 or older with non-small cell lung cancer.

The count of this clonotype is one. The V and J genes are TRBV7-2 and TRBJ2-1; TRBD2 matches 7 bases. V shed 4 bases and J 4 bases; nucleotides not matched to a gene: 13. The CDR3 spans 17 residues. Per germline, CDR1 SGHTA and CDR2 FQGNSA. Written as DNA, the CDR3 is TGTGCCAGCAGCTCCCCTTTGGGGGGAGGGGCTTACAATGAGCAGTTCTTC. Translating it yields CASSSPLGGGAYNEQFF.

In regard to this clonotype: A far larger clone is one base from this, pointing to a likely read error. The V call is TRBV27, the J call TRBJ2-2; D perhaps matches TRBD2 (5 bases). This CDR3 has 15 residues. The germline V gene has CDR1 MNHEY and CDR2 SMNVEV (reference sequence). V gave up 7 bases and J gave up 3 bases, with 15 bases separating them. For the CDR3, the DNA is TGTGCCAGCATTTATGGCGGGTCTTACACCGGGGAGCTGTTTTTT. This encodes CASIYGGSYTGELFF.

Of note for this clonotype: A read error is likely here: a far larger clone is one base away. V usage is TRBV11-3 and J usage is TRBJ1-5, with D possibly being TRBD1 (5 bases). The CDR3 extends over 15 amino acids. CDR1 SGHNT and CDR2 YENEEA come from the germline V gene. The V gene lost 5 bases and the J gene lost 7 bases, with 18 bases spanning the gap. CDR3 protein: CASSQNPQGKQPQHF. CDR3 nucleotides: TGTGCCAGCAGCCAAAACCCCCAGGGAAAGCAGCCCCAGCATTTT. Variable domain in full (rest from reference TRBV11-3 and TRBJ1-5): EAGVVQSPRYKIIEKKQPVAFWCNPISGHNTLYWYLQNLGQGPELLIRYENEEAVDDSQLPKDRFSAERLKGVDSTLKIQPAELGDSAVYLCASSQNPQGKQPQHFGDGTRLSIL.

The chain carries TRBV12-3 or TRBV12-4 and TRBJ2-5; possibly TRBD2 for D (6 bases). The CDR3 length is 14 residues. V was pared by 5 bases and J by 2 bases, with 12 bases between. Here the CDR3 reads CASSPTTRQETQYF. The CDR3 bases are TGTGCCAGCAGTCCGACGACTAGACAAGAGACCCAGTACTTC.

The chain carries TRBV24-1 and TRBJ2-6; D call uncertain. Trimming took off 8 bases at V and 5 bases at J, with 18 bases between the two ends. The CDR3 consists of 16 residues. CDR1 and CDR2 (germline): KGHDR, SFDVKD. The CDR3: CATIVTGTAWANVLTF. In DNA, the CDR3 is TGTGCCACCATTGTCACCGGCACGGCTTGGGCCAACGTCCTGACTTTC.

This chain joins TRBV28 and TRBJ2-1; 8 bases align to TRBD2. Germline V gene data show CDR1 as MDHEN and CDR2 as SYDVKM. The CDR3 extends over 16 amino acids. Losses at the gene ends were 4 bases for V and 0 bases for J; bases not matched to a gene: 5. Written as DNA, the CDR3 is TGTGCCAGCAGTTCTAGCGGGCCGAGCTCCTACAATGAGCAGTTCTTC. Translation: CASSSSGPSSYNEQFF.

The genes are TRBV5-5 and TRBJ2-5; 8 nucleotides line up with TRBD1. J gave up 4 bases and V 2 bases, and 7 bases lay outside the gene matches. The germline gives CDR1 SGHKS, CDR2 YYEKEE (reference sequence). The CDR3 spans 15 residues. The CDR3 loop reads CASSLQGGPLETQYF. DNA for the CDR3: TGTGCCAGCAGCTTACAGGGGGGCCCCTTAGAGACCCAGTACTTC.

The V gene is TRBV19, the J gene TRBJ1-5; tentative D call: TRBD1 (5 bases). Trimming stripped 0 bases from V and 2 bases from J, with 14 bases between. The V gene's germline CDR1 is LNHDA and CDR2 SQIVND (reference sequence). This CDR3 region has 17 residues. The CDR3 here is CASSIESRVLGNQPQHF. The CDR3 DNA sequence: TGTGCCAGTAGTATAGAAAGCAGGGTGTTAGGCAATCAGCCCCAGCATTTT.

The J gene is TRBJ2-7, the V gene TRBV2; D uncertain. The V gene's germline CDR1 is SNHLY and CDR2 FYNNEI. This CDR3 spans 15 amino acids. Between the trimmed V and J ends, which lost 6 bases and 2 bases, there was a span of 17 bases. The CDR3 DNA reads TGTGCCAGCAGCAACCCAAGAGCAACGGCCTACGAGCAGTACTTC. It translates to CASSNPRATAYEQYF.

In its sample, this clonotype ranks as medium-sized. This chain connects TRBV19 to TRBJ1-2; D unresolved. V was shortened by 5 bases and J by 1 base, with 14 bases between the two germline ends. CDR1 and CDR2 from the germline V gene are LNHDA and SQIVND (reference sequence). The CDR3 runs 15 residues. DNA of the CDR3: TGTGCCAGTAGTGCCAGAGGGCTAGTTAACTATGGCTACACCTTC. It translates to CASSARGLVNYGYTF.

By share, this clonotype counts as medium-sized. The gene calls are TRBV7-9 and TRBJ1-3; D gene ambiguous. Germline CDR1 reads SEHNR; CDR2 reads FQNEAQ (reference sequence). This CDR3 contains 16 residues. V lost 4 bases to trimming and J lost 0 bases, with 13 bases between them. CDR3 sequence (DNA): TGTGCCAGCAGCTCACCTTATGAGAGCTCTGGAAACACCATATATTTT. It translates to CASSSPYESSGNTIYF.

Judged by abundance, this clonotype is medium-sized. The chain links TRBV20-1 to TRBJ2-3; tentatively, D is TRBD1 (5 bases). The CDR3 is 13 residues long. V lost 3 bases, J lost 2 bases, and 9 bases lay in between. Germline V gives CDR1 DFQATT, CDR2 SNEGSKA (reference sequence). In DNA, the CDR3 is TGCAGTGCTAGCCCCAGGGACACAGATACGCAGTATTTT. Protein sequence: CSASPRDTDTQYF.

This clonotype has only a few counts. This could be a read error, since a much larger clone is one nucleotide away. The chain is built from TRBV20-1 and TRBJ2-4; D is possibly TRBD2 (5 bases). Germline CDR1 and CDR2: DFQATT and SNEGSKA (reference sequence). This CDR3 has 11 residues. CDR3 loop: CILDRGNVQYF. CDR3 in DNA: TGCATACTGGACCGGGGTAACGTTCAGTACTTC.

This clonotype is judged medium-sized. The chain uses TRBV5-1 and TRBJ2-1; 8 bases are shared with TRBD2. From germline, CDR1 is SGHRS and CDR2 YFSETQ. CDR3 size: 13 residues. V trimming: 3 bases; J trimming: 9 bases; junction bases outside the gene matches: 5. The CDR3 spells CASSSRLASEQFF. CDR3 coding DNA: TGCGCCAGCAGCTCTCGACTAGCGAGTGAGCAGTTCTTC.